Below, one T cell receptor (beta chain) is given with its context. The target antigen is unknown. This sample was included in a study of OX40 agonist ivuxolimab in advanced cancers. The wider study: In this cohort, patients received ivuxolimab, an agonistic anti-OX40 (CD134) antibody.

Germline V gives CDR1 LNHDA, CDR2 SQIVND (reference sequence). The CDR3 is made up of 13 amino acids. Trimming at V came to 10 bases and at J to 8 bases, leaving 11 bases not matched to a gene. Sequenced by immunoSEQ multiplex PCR; TCRdb stores in-frame clones only, minus some. The sample contains about 64,000 clones, less than 90% of which appear only once. Cycle 7 day 1, cycle 4 day 1, and baseline were the timepoints at which blood was sampled. General study findings and limits: Low levels of normalized T-cell clonal expansion also appeared in some nonresponders. Dose levels from 0.1 to 3.0 mg/kg saw CD4+ and CD8+ blood T cells expand clonally by week 6.

The rearrangement links TRBV19 to TRBJ1-2; TRBD1 aligns across 9 bases. The material was CD4+ or CD8+ T cells sorted from blood, obtained in a trial of the OX40 agonist ivuxolimab. The source is an adult with an advanced solid tumor such as melanoma, head and neck, liver or kidney cancer. The DNA of the CDR3 is TGTGCCACCGCAGTACAGGGGGCTCACGGCTACACCTTC. Translating it yields CATAVQGAHGYTF.